This T cell receptor (beta chain) was identified during a study of blood T cells in healthy people across ages. Study observations and caveats: Naive and antigen-experienced cells could not be conclusively compared, given unsorted PBMCs.

Per-sample PBMC isolation yielded at least 6.5 million cells. Germline-derived CDR1 and CDR2 are MNHEY and SMNVEV (reference sequence). The V gene end was trimmed by 4 bases and the J gene end by 7 bases; junction bases not matched to a gene: 8. This CDR3 region has 15 residues. With a J-beta primer mix and a sample-barcoded 5' primer, a second PCR ran roughly 6 to 12 cycles. A tag from a template-switch adaptor with 12 random nucleotides marked each cDNA molecule. MiXCR, run by TCRdb on the 5' RACE reads, gives a single entry per CDR3 protein. The repertoire consists of about 1 million distinct CDR3 sequences, with 40% to 50% occurring once and the leading ten covering 18%. Note on this clonotype: Its target is unknown.

This sequence was found in a woman in her sixties or seventies in good health. What was sequenced was blood. The chain has TRBV27 and TRBJ2-4; TRBD1 agrees at 9 bases. The CDR3: CASSYFRDRVNIQYF. Here the CDR3 DNA reads TGTGCCAGCAGTTACTTTCGGGACAGGGTCAACATTCAGTACTTC.